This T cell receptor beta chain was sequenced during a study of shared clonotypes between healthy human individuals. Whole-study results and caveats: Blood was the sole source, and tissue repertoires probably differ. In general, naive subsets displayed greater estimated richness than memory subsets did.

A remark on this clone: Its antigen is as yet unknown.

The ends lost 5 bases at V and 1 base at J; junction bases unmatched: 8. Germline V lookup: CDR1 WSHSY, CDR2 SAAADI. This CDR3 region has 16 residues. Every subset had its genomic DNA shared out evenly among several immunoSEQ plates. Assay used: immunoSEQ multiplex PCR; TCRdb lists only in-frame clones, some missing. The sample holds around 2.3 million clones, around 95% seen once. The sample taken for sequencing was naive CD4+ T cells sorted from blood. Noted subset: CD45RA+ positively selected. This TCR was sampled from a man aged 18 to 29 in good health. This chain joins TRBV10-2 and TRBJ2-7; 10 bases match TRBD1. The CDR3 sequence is CASSPWDRGLSYEQYF. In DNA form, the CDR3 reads TGCGCCAGCAGTCCTTGGGACAGGGGCCTATCCTACGAGCAGTACTTC.